These 30 T cell receptor beta chains came from one sample sequenced in a study of blood T cell repertoires in COVID-19. TCRdb's copy holds only in-frame clones and misses some; the assay was immunoSEQ multiplex PCR. The sample comprises 210,000 or so clones, roughly 86% of which are singletons, and 7.5% to 8% rests with the top ten. Material for sequencing was peripheral blood. The receptors here all came from a woman in her forties or fifties with active or convalescent COVID-19.

This chain joins TRBV19 and TRBJ1-1, with D hard to call. Germline CDR1 and CDR2: LNHDA and SQIVND (reference sequence). The V end lost 3 bases, the J end lost 4 bases, and 15 bases lay between the germline ends. This CDR3 is built from 15 residues. CDR3: CASSISSAPGTEAFF. CDR3 nucleotides: TGTGCCAGTAGTATCTCCTCCGCCCCGGGCACTGAAGCTTTCTTT.

V is TRBV7-3 and J is TRBJ2-5, with D possibly TRBD2 on 6 matching bases. The CDR3 is 14 amino acids. Deletions cut 6 bases from V and 2 bases from J, with 13 bases between. Germline CDR1 reads SGHTA; CDR2 reads FQGTGA. The CDR3 DNA reads as TGTGCCAGCAGTCGACTAGGAGGACAAGAGACCCAGTACTTC. Translating it yields CASSRLGGQETQYF.

This chain links TRBV5-1 with TRBJ1-5; D remains ambiguous. Trimming removed 0 bases from V and 7 bases from J, with 11 bases in between. Germline V gene lookup returns CDR1 SGHRS and CDR2 YFSETQ. This CDR3 has 14 amino acids. CDR3 sequence: CASSLVGDGQPQHF. The CDR3 nucleotides read TGCGCCAGCAGCTTGGTCGGGGATGGGCAGCCCCAGCATTTT. Based on the CDR3 plus reference TRBV5-1 and TRBJ1-5, the full variable domain is KAGVTQTPRYLIKTRGQQVTLSCSPISGHRSVSWYQQTPGQGLQFLFEYFSETQRNKGNFPGRFSGRQFSNSRSEMNVSTLELGDSALYLCASSLVGDGQPQHFGDGTRLSIL.

V usage is TRBV27 and J usage is TRBJ1-6; a possible D gene is TRBD1 (5 bases). The ends were cut back, 5 bases at V and 9 bases at J, with 11 bases in the middle. The CDR3 spans 13 residues. The germline CDR1 and CDR2 sequences are MNHEY and SMNVEV (reference sequence). The DNA of the CDR3 is TGTGCCAGCAGTCTGACAGAAGGTTCACCCCTCCACTTT. This translates into CASSLTEGSPLHF.

This clone appeared once. CDR3 DNA: TGTGCCACCCGTATCGACAGGTCCTATAATTCACCCCTCCACTTT. This gives the protein CATRIDRSYNSPLHF. This chain joins TRBV19 and TRBJ1-6, with a tentative D call TRBD1 (6 bases). This CDR3 is 15 amino acids long. V lost 10 bases and J lost 1, with 14 bases in between. Germline V lookup: CDR1 LNHDA, CDR2 SQIVND (reference sequence).

The chain has TRBV27 and TRBJ1-5, with D possibly being TRBD1 (6 bases). Germline values: CDR1 MNHEY, CDR2 SMNVEV (reference sequence). V was cut by 5 bases and J by 5 bases, with 13 bases left in between. There are 14 residues in the CDR3. The CDR3 is CASSGSGAHQPQHF. DNA for the CDR3: TGTGCCAGCAGTGGGTCAGGGGCCCATCAGCCCCAGCATTTT.

This chain links TRBV3-1 (or the pseudogene TRBV3-2) with TRBJ1-1, with 10 positions matching TRBD1. This CDR3 spans 12 amino acids. J was trimmed by 10 bases and V by 3 bases; bases with no gene match: 2. Germline CDR1 is LGHDT and CDR2 is YNNKEL (reference sequence). CDR3 region: CASSQGTGVAFF. The CDR3 DNA follows: TGTGCCAGCAGCCAGGGGACAGGGGTAGCTTTCTTT.

V is TRBV7-2 and J is TRBJ1-5; no reliable D call. The CDR3 has 15 amino acids. The germline V and J ends were trimmed by 5 bases and 2 bases, with 13 bases remaining between them. Germline loops: CDR1 SGHTA, CDR2 FQGNSA. The CDR3 DNA reads as TGTGCCAGCAGCCCCCAGCGGACTGGCAATCAGCCCCAGCATTTT. Its translation: CASSPQRTGNQPQHF.

The chain has TRBV6-6 and TRBJ2-7; possible D gene TRBD2, 6 bases. V was clipped by 6 bases and J by 2 bases, with 17 bases between them. CDR1 MNHNY and CDR2 SVGAGI come from the germline V gene (reference sequence). The CDR3 length is 15 residues. The CDR3 DNA reads TGTGCCAGCAGCTACCAGGGCAGGGAGGCCTACGAGCAGTACTTC. Translating it yields CASSYQGREAYEQYF.

The chain couples TRBV6-1 to TRBJ1-2; TRBD1 aligns across 7 bases. The CDR3 length is 15 residues. J gave up 4 bases and V 1 base, and 6 bases lay outside the gene matches. The germline gives CDR1 MNHNS, CDR2 SASEGT. In DNA, the CDR3 is TGTGCCAGCAGTGAAGGTAGACAGGGAGGCTATGGCTACACCTTC. Translated, it gives CASSEGRQGGYGYTF.

The V call is TRBV4-2, the J call TRBJ1-2, with TRBD1 matching 7 bases. J gave up 2 bases and V 6 bases, and 6 bases lay outside the gene matches. The CDR3 is made up of 14 amino acids. Germline CDR1 LGHNA, CDR2 YNFKEQ. CDR3 amino acids: CASRPPGQNYGYTF. In DNA form, the CDR3 reads TGTGCCAGCAGGCCTCCGGGACAGAACTATGGCTACACCTTC.

The chain links TRBV5-1 to TRBJ2-3; 7 bases are a match to TRBD1. CDR3 length: 14 amino acids. The J segment lost 2 bases and the V segment lost 4 bases, leaving 4 bases of the junction unmatched. Germline V lookup: CDR1 SGHRS, CDR2 YFSETQ. The chain's CDR3 is CASSTGQNTDTQYF. CDR3 DNA: TGCGCCAGCAGCACGGGACAGAACACAGATACGCAGTATTTT. The whole variable domain, remainder taken from reference TRBV5-1 and TRBJ2-3, is KAGVTQTPRYLIKTRGQQVTLSCSPISGHRSVSWYQQTPGQGLQFLFEYFSETQRNKGNFPGRFSGRQFSNSRSEMNVSTLELGDSALYLCASSTGQNTDTQYFGPGTRLTVL.

This chain uses TRBV18 with TRBJ1-5; D may be TRBD1 (5 bases). Trimming took off 3 bases at V and 3 bases at J, with 9 bases between the two ends. Germline lookup yields CDR1 KGHSH and CDR2 LQKENI. The CDR3 extends over 14 amino acids. The CDR3 DNA is TGTGCCAGCTCACCGCCAGGGCCCAATCAGCCCCAGCATTTT. Its translation: CASSPPGPNQPQHF.

The rearrangement uses TRBV28 and TRBJ2-5; 9 bases map to TRBD2. The germline CDR1 and CDR2 sequences are MDHEN and SYDVKM. The CDR3 has 17 residues. Unmatched junction bases numbered 8, after V lost 2 bases and J lost 1 base. CDR3 protein: CASSLLAGRSPQETQYF. The CDR3 DNA follows: TGTGCCAGCAGTTTACTAGCGGGGAGGTCCCCCCAAGAGACCCAGTACTTC. Using reference TRBV28 and TRBJ2-5 for the parts outside the CDR3, the full variable domain is DVKVTQSSRYLVKRTGEKVFLECVQDMDHENMFWYRQDPGLGLRLIYFSYDVKMKEKGDIPEGYSVSREKKERFSLILESASTNQTSMYLCASSLLAGRSPQETQYFGPGTRLLVL.

This chain joins TRBV27 and TRBJ2-3, with 9 positions matching TRBD2. Per germline, CDR1 MNHEY and CDR2 SMNVEV (reference sequence). J lost 5 bases, V lost 5 bases, and 5 bases had no gene match. The CDR3 covers 14 residues. The chain's CDR3 is CASSKGLALDTQYF. DNA of the CDR3: TGTGCCAGCAGTAAAGGACTAGCGTTAGATACGCAGTATTTT.

This rearrangement joins TRBV7-9 to TRBJ1-2; TRBD1 matches at 10 bases. This CDR3 comprises 13 residues. Trimming cost V 11 bases and J 4 bases; bases outside gene matches: 7. In germline, CDR1 is SEHNR, CDR2 FQNEAQ (reference sequence). The CDR3 spells CALTGDRGYGYTF. The CDR3, as DNA: TGTGCCTTAACTGGGGACAGGGGCTATGGCTACACCTTC.

This clone showed up just a few times. The J gene is TRBJ1-6, the V gene TRBV11-2; 9 bases are a match to TRBD1. Trimming removed 5 bases from V and 10 bases from J; junction bases left unmatched: 3. The CDR3 covers 13 residues. Germline CDR1 reads SGHAT; CDR2 reads FQNNGV. CDR3 residues: CASSPTGGSPLHF. The CDR3 DNA reads TGTGCCAGCAGCCCAACAGGGGGCTCACCCCTCCACTTT.

The gene calls are TRBV28 and TRBJ1-3; TRBD1 matches at 7 bases. The ends lost 3 bases at V and 8 bases at J; junction bases unmatched: 7. This CDR3 has 14 residues. Per the germline V gene, CDR1 is MDHEN and CDR2 is SYDVKM. Written as DNA, the CDR3 is TGTGCCAGCAGTTTCAGGCAGGGGGTCGACACCATATATTTT. It codes for CASSFRQGVDTIYF.

The rearrangement uses TRBV18 and TRBJ2-7, with 9 bases aligning to TRBD1. The CDR3 is 13 residues long. Trimming removed 4 bases from V and 2 bases from J; junction bases left unmatched: 0. Germline V gene lookup returns CDR1 KGHSH and CDR2 LQKENI. CDR3 amino acids: CASSRTGAYEQYV. In DNA, the CDR3 is TGTGCCAGCTCACGGACAGGGGCCTACGAGCAGTACGTC.

This clone was detected only once. The gene calls are TRBV6-6 and TRBJ1-2; D possibly corresponds to TRBD1 (5 bases). V was cut by 2 bases and J by 8 bases, with 18 bases left in between. CDR1 and CDR2 (germline): MNHNY, SVGAGI (reference sequence). CDR3 length: 15 residues. The CDR3: CASSYVGGLAPGYTF. The DNA of the CDR3 is TGTGCCAGCAGTTACGTCGGGGGTTTGGCGCCGGGCTACACCTTC.

The chain recombines TRBV6-5 with TRBJ2-6, with D possibly TRBD2 on 5 matching bases. Trimming removed 5 bases from V and 3 bases from J, with 8 bases in between. CDR1 MNHEY and CDR2 SVGAGI come from the germline V gene. The CDR3 sequence is 14 residues long. The CDR3 DNA reads TGTGCCAGCAGTCCTCGGGATGGGGCCAACGTCCTGACTTTC. Encoded protein: CASSPRDGANVLTF.

This clone was picked up one time. The chain recombines TRBV18 with TRBJ1-5; 7 bases are shared with TRBD1. V was clipped by 3 bases and J by 4 bases; unmatched bases: 3. CDR1 and CDR2 (germline): KGHSH, LQKENI. CDR3 size: 14 residues. The DNA for the CDR3 is TGTGCCAGCTCACCTACAGGGGCTAATCAGCCCCAGCATTTT. As protein: CASSPTGANQPQHF.

The chain is built from TRBV5-1 and TRBJ2-7; 8 positions match TRBD2. Germline loops: CDR1 SGHRS, CDR2 YFSETQ. The CDR3 extends over 14 amino acids. V trimming: 3 bases; J trimming: 5 bases; junction bases outside the gene matches: 7. Here the CDR3 reads CASSSGLAPHEQYF. For the CDR3, the DNA is TGCGCCAGCAGCTCAGGACTAGCTCCGCACGAGCAGTACTTC.

This chain links TRBV29-1 with TRBJ2-1, with 11 bases that match TRBD2. V shed 6 bases, J shed 6 bases, and the junction held 10 bases outside the gene matches. This CDR3 has 15 amino acids. The germline gives CDR1 SQVTM, CDR2 ANQGSEA. CDR3 sequence reads: CSVRLAGGSSNEQFF. CDR3 nucleotides: TGCAGCGTCCGTTTAGCGGGAGGGTCGTCCAATGAGCAGTTCTTC.

The chain uses TRBV29-1 and TRBJ1-2; possible D gene TRBD1, 6 bases. Germline loops: CDR1 SQVTM, CDR2 ANQGSEA. This CDR3 has 15 amino acids. V was cut by 2 bases and J by 0 bases, with 13 bases left in between. In nucleotides, the CDR3 is TGCAGCGTTGAAATCACGGCAGGGGCTAACTATGGCTACACCTTC. It is translated as CSVEITAGANYGYTF.

The chain carries TRBV7-8 and TRBJ1-6; D is ambiguous. The germline CDR1 and CDR2 sequences are SGHVS and FQNEAQ. This CDR3 spans 14 amino acids. V lost 4 bases and J 10 bases, leaving 14 bases between the germline ends. CDR3 bases: TGTGCCAGCAGCTCCCTGACGACGGGGTCACCCCTCCACTTT. Amino acids: CASSSLTTGSPLHF.

Only one count was recorded for this clone. This sample also contains other DNA sequences that code for the same CDR3. The gene calls are TRBV28 and TRBJ2-2, with D maybe TRBD2 (7 bases). The CDR3 spans 17 residues. Per germline, CDR1 MDHEN and CDR2 SYDVKM. V lost 5 bases and J lost 4, with 20 bases in between. The CDR3, as DNA: TGTGCCAGCAGTCGGGGCCTGGAGGGGGGGTTCACCGGGGAGCTGTTTTTT. Its translation: CASSRGLEGGFTGELFF.

The chain uses TRBV18 and TRBJ2-5; 9 bases match TRBD2. The ends lost 4 bases at V and 4 bases at J; junction bases unmatched: 7. Per germline, CDR1 KGHSH and CDR2 LQKENI. The CDR3 has 15 amino acids. The CDR3 protein is CASSLAGVLRETQYF. In nucleotides, the CDR3 is TGTGCCAGCTCACTAGCGGGGGTCCTCCGAGAGACCCAGTACTTC.

The chain carries TRBV6-5 and TRBJ1-6, with TRBD1 as a possible D gene (6 bases). Germline loops: CDR1 MNHEY, CDR2 SVGAGI. Trimming took off 10 bases at V and 6 bases at J, with 16 bases between the two ends. The CDR3 has 14 amino acids. CDR3 in DNA: TGTGCCATGTCCATGGGACACCTTAATTCACCCCTCCACTTT. Translating it yields CAMSMGHLNSPLHF.

CDR3 bases: TGTGCCAGCACCCTGGGGCGGCGGGGCTACACCTTC. Its protein product is CASTLGRRGYTF. The rearrangement uses TRBV28 and TRBJ1-2; D is possibly TRBD1 (5 bases). From germline, CDR1 is MDHEN and CDR2 SYDVKM. This CDR3 has 12 residues. V gave up 7 bases and J gave up 8 bases, with 14 bases separating them.